This is a list of T cell receptor beta chains from one sample in a study of T cells in Graves' hyperthyroidism and ophthalmopathy. TCRdb called the multiplex PCR reads again in MiXCR, with one record for every CDR3 protein. This sample has about 400,000 distinct CDR3 sequences, with roughly 15% found just once. Sequencing was done on a sample of blood. The receptors originated from a young woman with Graves' hyperthyroidism. Both conserved end residues are part of each CDR3. A D gene is named only where the DNA matches it firmly. Some rows have no size entry. The others give once, few or many, or a class for an expanded clone.

TRBJ2-2	TRBV6-2/TRBV6-3	TRBD1	few	TGTGCCAGCAGTTACGACAGGGGCTCCGGGGAGCTGTTTTTT	CASSYDRGSGELFF
TRBJ2-7	TRBV4-2	TRBD2	NA	TGTGCCAGCAGCCAAGCGGCGGTCGGGACTAGCGGGTTGGGCTACGAGCAGTACTTC	CASSQAAVGTSGLGYEQYF
TRBJ2-1	TRBV12-3/TRBV12-4	TRBD2	NA	TGTGCCAGCATCGTAGCGGGAGGTGGGAATGAGCAGTTCTTC	CASIVAGGGNEQFF
TRBJ2-2	TRBV6-1	TRBD2	NA	TGTGCCAGCACCCTTACCTCGGGACTAGTGAACACCGGGGAGCTGTTTTTT	CASTLTSGLVNTGELFF
TRBJ2-1	TRBV5-1	NA	many	TGCGCCAGCACCCTTCCGACCGGGACCCCGTCGAATGAGCAGTTCTTC	CASTLPTGTPSNEQFF
TRBJ1-1	TRBV20-1	NA	many	TGCAGTGCTCTAGGATACCTGAACACTGAAGCTTTCTTT	CSALGYLNTEAFF
TRBJ2-5	TRBV6-2/TRBV6-3	NA	NA	TGTGCCAGCAGTTACTCCGCCGAGACCCAGTACTTC	CASSYSAETQYF
TRBJ1-6	TRBV30	NA	many	TGTGCCTGGAGTGTACGAGTGGCGGATTCACCCCTCCACTTT	CAWSVRVADSPLHF
TRBJ1-1	TRBV4-3	TRBD1	many	TGCGCCAGCAGCACAAGACAGGGCACGAACACTGAAGCTTTCTTT	CASSTRQGTNTEAFF
TRBJ1-2	TRBV6-5	NA	many	TGTGCCAGCAGTTCAAACAGGGTCAGACTTTATGGCTACACCTTC	CASSSNRVRLYGYTF
TRBJ2-7	TRBV5-1	TRBD2	NA	TGCGCCAGCGCGTTAAGTGGGACTAGCGGGACCTACGAGCAGTACTTC	CASALSGTSGTYEQYF
TRBJ2-7	TRBV15	NA	many	TGTGCCACCAGCAGAGATCTGCCTACCTCCTACGAGCAGTACTTC	CATSRDLPTSYEQYF
TRBJ2-7	TRBV27	NA	many	TGTGCCAGCAGGGAGGGACTTAAAGCCTACGAGCAGTACTTC	CASREGLKAYEQYF
TRBJ1-3	TRBV5-1	NA	NA	TGCGCCAGCAGCTTTGGACAGTCTGGAAACACCATATATTTT	CASSFGQSGNTIYF
TRBJ2-7	TRBV27	NA	many	TGTGCCAGCAGTACGCCGGGGCGCCCCTCCTACGAGCAGTACTTC	CASSTPGRPSYEQYF
TRBJ1-4	TRBV4-3	NA	NA	TGCGCCAGCAGCCAAGGGTTCAGGGTGGACGAAAAACTGTTTTTT	CASSQGFRVDEKLFF
TRBJ2-1	TRBV10-3	NA	NA	TGTGCCCTCCTTATCGGGAATGAGCAGTTCTTC	CALLIGNEQFF
TRBJ1-6	TRBV7-6	TRBD1	few	TGTGCCAGCGGTTCGGACAGGAATTCACCCCTCCACTTT	CASGSDRNSPLHF
TRBJ1-5	TRBV19	NA	few	TGTGCCAGTAGTCCACGAGCCGGAATGGCTCAGCCCCAGCATTTT	CASSPRAGMAQPQHF
TRBJ2-1	TRBV12-3/TRBV12-4	NA	many	TGTGCCAGCAGTTGGCGAATCGCCTACAATGAGCAGTTCTTC	CASSWRIAYNEQFF
TRBJ2-1	TRBV4-1	NA	few	TGCGCCAGCAGCCAGGTTGCTAGCTACTACAATGAGCAGTTCTTC	CASSQVASYYNEQFF
TRBJ1-1	TRBV20-1	NA	many	TGCAGTGCTCACTCAGGGGAGTGGACTACGGCTTTCTTT	CSAHSGEWTTAFF
TRBJ1-2	TRBV6-1	NA	many	TGTGCCAGCAGTTACGCAATAGGGAGGGGGGGAAAAGGCTACACCTTC	CASSYAIGRGGKGYTF
TRBJ2-1	TRBV28	NA	many	TGTGCGATCGCAGGTGGCAATGAGCAGTTCTTC	CAIAGGNEQFF
TRBJ1-1	TRBV7-8	NA	many	TGTGCCAGCAGCATCACAGACACGAACACTGAAGCTTTCTTT	CASSITDTNTEAFF
TRBJ1-5	TRBV4-2	NA	NA	TGTGCCAGCAGCCAAGATCCAATTCAGCCCCAGCATTTT	CASSQDPIQPQHF
TRBJ1-2	TRBV6-2/TRBV6-3	TRBD1	once	TGTGCCAGCAGTTACTCGGGGACAGAGTATGGCTACACCTTC	CASSYSGTEYGYTF
TRBJ1-4	TRBV30	NA	many	TGTGCCTGGAGTGGGGACACAAGGGCAAGCTCGGAGGAAAAACTGTTTTTT	CAWSGDTRASSEEKLFF
TRBJ2-5	TRBV20-1	NA	many	TGCAGTGCTATTCGGGGTTACCAAGAGACCCAGTACTTC	CSAIRGYQETQYF
TRBJ1-3	TRBV18	NA	many	TGTGCCAGCTCACCACCCTCGGGGAGGGTTTCCGGAAACACCATATATTTT	CASSPPSGRVSGNTIYF
TRBJ2-1	TRBV20-1	TRBD2	NA	TGCAGTGCTAGACCTCTAGCGGCTGACAATGAGCAGTTCTTC	CSARPLAADNEQFF
TRBJ1-4	TRBV18	TRBD1	once	TGTGCCAGCTCACCAACAGGGGCAGCAACTAATGAAAAACTGTTTTTT	CASSPTGAATNEKLFF
TRBJ2-3	TRBV15	NA	many	TGTGCCACCAGCAGAGATCTAAGCGGCAGCACAGATACGCAGTATTTT	CATSRDLSGSTDTQYF
TRBJ2-3	TRBV28	TRBD1	many	TGTGCCAGCAGTTTAACACAGGGGATGGGAGATACGCAGTATTTT	CASSLTQGMGDTQYF
TRBJ2-1	TRBV19	NA	NA	TGTGCCAGTAGTATTCTCCCAGCGTCCTACAATGAGCAGTTCTTC	CASSILPASYNEQFF
TRBJ2-5	TRBV20-1	TRBD2	many	TGCAGTGCTAGAGATTTGGGGGGGGAGACCCAGTACTTC	CSARDLGGETQYF
TRBJ1-5	TRBV6-5	NA	many	TGTGCCAGCAGTTACTCAAGGGGTAGCAATCAGCCCCAGCATTTT	CASSYSRGSNQPQHF
TRBJ2-7	TRBV30	TRBD2	many	TGTGCCTGGAGTACCAGACTAGCGGGCTTTAACCGAAGCTCCTACGAGCAGTACTTC	CAWSTRLAGFNRSSYEQYF
TRBJ2-2	TRBV7-9	NA	NA	TGTGCCAGCATTATGAGGCAAGAGCTCACCGGGGAGCTGTTTTTT	CASIMRQELTGELFF
TRBJ2-3	TRBV20-1	NA	many	TGCAGTGCTAGGGGGCCAGGAGCCCCACGCACAGATACGCAGTATTTT	CSARGPGAPRTDTQYF
TRBJ1-6	TRBV9	NA	few	TGTGCCAGCAGCGTAGATGGGGGACTGGGCTCACCCCTCCACTTT	CASSVDGGLGSPLHF
TRBJ2-7	TRBV18	TRBD1	many	TGTGCCAGCTCACTTGGACAGGGTGGTGGAAGTTACGAGCAGTACTTC	CASSLGQGGGSYEQYF
TRBJ2-5	TRBV28	TRBD1	NA	TGTGCCAGCAGTTTAGGTGTTTGGCGGGACAGGGCCCAAGAGACCCAGTACTTC	CASSLGVWRDRAQETQYF
TRBJ2-7	TRBV19	TRBD1	NA	TGTGCCAGTAGTATAGGTACAGGGGGCACGGGCTACGAGCAGTACTTC	CASSIGTGGTGYEQYF
TRBJ1-2	TRBV7-9	NA	NA	TGTGCCAGCAGCTTAGGGCGAGCCCCTCTTAACTATGGCTACACCTTC	CASSLGRAPLNYGYTF
TRBJ2-7	TRBV5-6	NA	few	TGTGCCAGCAGAGGTATAGTGGAAGGGGGCTACGAGCAGTACTTC	CASRGIVEGGYEQYF
TRBJ1-2	TRBV27	NA	many	TGTGCCAGCAGTTTTGGGCAGGGATATGGCTACACCTTC	CASSFGQGYGYTF
TRBJ2-3	TRBV4-1	NA	NA	TGCGCCAGCAGCCAAGGTGAGGGCAGGGGCCCAGATACGCAGTATTTT	CASSQGEGRGPDTQYF
TRBJ2-4	TRBV11-2	NA	many	TGTGCCAGCAGCCGATCGGTGGGGGTAATGCGACCAGCCAAAAACATTCAGTACTTC	CASSRSVGVMRPAKNIQYF
TRBJ1-1	TRBV28	NA	many	TGTGCCAGCACAGGGAGGGACACTGAAGCTTTCTTT	CASTGRDTEAFF
TRBJ2-2	TRBV30	NA	many	TGTGCCTGGAGTGTAGCCAGGGTCTTCACCGGGGAGCTGTTTTTT	CAWSVARVFTGELFF
TRBJ2-7	TRBV4-2	TRBD2	few	TGTGCCAGCAGCCAAGAGGGGGGGGAGGCCTACGAGCAGTACTTC	CASSQEGGEAYEQYF
TRBJ1-1	TRBV30	NA	many	TGTGCCTGGAAGTTTGCCAGGACCCCTGAAGCTTTCTTT	CAWKFARTPEAFF
TRBJ1-2	TRBV10-3	NA	NA	TGTGCCATCAGTGCTCAGGGCCTTGAGGGCTACACCTTC	CAISAQGLEGYTF
TRBJ1-6	TRBV28	NA	NA	TGTGCCAGCAGTTCTTTTGGGCAGACAGACCTCCACTTT	CASSSFGQTDLHF
TRBJ1-5	TRBV4-1	TRBD1	NA	TGCGCCAGCAGCCGAGCAGGGGGGAGCAATCAGCCCCAGCATTTT	CASSRAGGSNQPQHF
TRBJ2-1	TRBV7-7	NA	many	TGTGCTAGCAGCTTCTTCCGGGACCACTCCTACAATGAGCAGTTCTTC	CASSFFRDHSYNEQFF